This T cell receptor (beta chain) was captured in a study of T cell changes during pregnancy in multiple sclerosis. CDR1 LNHNV and CDR2 YYDKDF come from the germline V gene (reference sequence). The CDR3 is 12 amino acids. V shed 5 bases and J shed 6 bases, with 9 bases lying between them. Profiling relied on immunoSEQ multiplex PCR, and the TCRdb table lists in-frame clones only, not all of them. The top ten clones hold roughly 2.4% of a sample with under 70,000 clones, about 94% of them seen once. The clonotype was recovered from a female donor with multiple sclerosis, enrolled in a pregnancy study. Sequenced here: CD8+ T cells from peripheral blood mononuclear cells, sampled after pregnancy. This chain joins TRBV15 and TRBJ2-3; D might be TRBD2 (5 bases). The CDR3 DNA reads as TGTGCCACCAGCGGGAGACTCGATACGCAGTATTTT. Translation gives CATSGRLDTQYF.